One and the same sample provided the 6 T cell receptor beta chains below, sequenced in a study of a mutant IDH1 vaccine in newly diagnosed glioma (dated by TCRdb to about 2021). What the time point label conveys for this sample: week 35, safety follow-up. Each vaccine dose was 300 ug of a 20-mer mutant IDH1 peptide in Montanide, given subcutaneously with topical imiquimod. The library came from the immunoSEQ multiplex PCR assay. In its TCRdb copy, this immuneACCESS table keeps in-frame sequences only and misses some clones. Where compared with another copy, unresolved V genes explain less than half of these, and the others have no known cause. Within this sample are tens of thousands of clones, with around 80% of them counted one time only. Around 6.9% of the sample goes to the ten largest clones. No antigen has been assigned to these receptors. The sample was PBMCs, taken from a glioma patient whose treatment included an IDH1 peptide vaccine. The origin of the receptors is a man aged 45-60 years with glioma.

This clone is deemed medium-sized. The chain combines TRBV5-4 with TRBJ2-7; the D gene is possibly TRBD1 (6 bases). The germline V and J ends were trimmed by 3 bases and 3 bases, with 7 bases remaining between them. This CDR3 has 12 amino acids. Germline CDR1 is SGHNT and CDR2 is YYREEE (reference sequence). The chain's CDR3 is CASSSDSYEQYF. The CDR3 bases are TGTGCCAGCAGCTCGGACAGCTACGAGCAGTACTTC.

The chain joins TRBV25-1 to TRBJ1-1, with D perhaps TRBD1 (5 bases). The CDR3 sequence is 14 residues long. Germline CDR1 is MGHDK and CDR2 is SYGVNS. Trimming took 1 base from V and 5 from J, leaving 11 bases between them. CDR3 sequence reads: CASSESRGLTEAFF. CDR3 DNA sequence: TGTGCCAGCAGTGAATCGCGGGGCTTAACTGAAGCTTTCTTT.

This rearrangement joins TRBV19 to TRBJ1-4; D call uncertain. The V and J ends lost 4 bases and 8 bases respectively, with 14 bases between them. In germline, CDR1 is LNHDA, CDR2 SQIVND (reference sequence). This CDR3 has 14 amino acids. CDR3 bases: TGTGCCAGTAGTAGGGCAGGCCACAACGAAAAACTGTTTTTT. This sequence encodes CASSRAGHNEKLFF.

The chain employs TRBV7-2 and TRBJ2-3, with a weak D call TRBD1 (7 bases). The V gene lost 1 base and the J gene lost 3 bases, with 20 bases spanning the gap. This CDR3 is built from 18 residues. Germline V gives CDR1 SGHTA, CDR2 FQGNSA. The CDR3 region is CASSLVYQEGRGTDTQYF. The CDR3, as DNA: TGTGCCAGCAGCTTAGTCTACCAGGAGGGCAGGGGGACAGATACGCAGTATTTT.

The rearrangement links TRBV19 to TRBJ2-3; tentatively, D is TRBD2 (6 bases). The length of the CDR3 is 13 residues. The V end was cut by 8 bases, the J end by 5 bases, with 14 bases between. From germline, CDR1 is LNHDA and CDR2 SQIVND (reference sequence). The CDR3 DNA reads as TGTGCCAGTGCCCGGGGAGGAGTAGATACGCAGTATTTT. It yields the protein CASARGGVDTQYF.

This clone was detected only a few times. This chain joins TRBV7-8 and TRBJ2-1, with TRBD1 as a possible D gene (7 bases). Per the germline V gene, CDR1 is SGHVS and CDR2 is FQNEAQ. This CDR3 is 16 amino acids long. Trimming cost V 2 bases and J 4 bases, with 15 bases left between them. This CDR3 reads CASSLQGDSSYNEQFF. CDR3 bases: TGTGCCAGCAGCTTACAGGGGGACTCGTCGTACAATGAGCAGTTCTTC.